These 17 T cell receptor beta chains originate from one sample sequenced in a study of blood T cell repertoires in COVID-19. The assay was immunoSEQ multiplex PCR, and TCRdb's table has in-frame clones only and misses some. The sample holds about 110,000 clones, 84% seen once. Sequences were obtained from peripheral blood. These receptor sequences come from a human donor in a cohort sampled during active COVID-19.

The CDR3 is CASSLQLAKNIQYF. Written as DNA, the CDR3 is TGTGCCAGTAGTTTACAATTAGCCAAAAACATTCAGTACTTC. The chain is built from TRBV19 and TRBJ2-4; D unclear. Germline V gene sequence: CDR1 LNHDA, CDR2 SQIVND (reference sequence). The CDR3 has 14 residues. The germline V and J ends were trimmed by 5 bases and 0 bases, with 8 bases remaining between them.

The V call is TRBV7-8, the J call TRBJ2-3, with D unclear. V was trimmed by 4 bases and J by 2 bases, leaving 7 bases between them. The germline V gene has CDR1 SGHVS and CDR2 FQNEAQ. This CDR3 comprises 13 residues. The CDR3 is CASSSRDTDTQYF. In DNA, the CDR3 is TGTGCCAGCAGCTCCCGAGACACAGATACGCAGTATTTT.

The table lists this clone with a count of one. V is TRBV2 and J is TRBJ2-6; 8 nucleotides line up with TRBD1. J lost 1 base, V lost 6 bases, and 5 bases had no gene match. The CDR3 extends over 16 amino acids. CDR1 and CDR2 from the germline V gene are SNHLY and FYNNEI. This CDR3 reads CASSETGGSGANVLTF. For the CDR3, the DNA is TGTGCCAGCAGCGAAACAGGGGGTTCTGGGGCCAACGTCCTGACTTTC.

The V and J genes are TRBV27 and TRBJ1-2; 8 bases fit TRBD1. CDR3 size: 14 residues. Germline V gives CDR1 MNHEY, CDR2 SMNVEV (reference sequence). Losses at the gene ends were 1 base for V and 10 bases for J; bases not matched to a gene: 8. Written as DNA, the CDR3 is TGTGCCAGCAGTTTATATGGGACAGGCGCCCACTACACCTTC. Its translation is CASSLYGTGAHYTF.

The V gene is TRBV28, the J gene TRBJ2-3; TRBD2 is a possible D gene (7 bases). From germline, CDR1 is MDHEN and CDR2 SYDVKM. V dropped 5 bases and J dropped 5 bases, with 23 bases sitting between them. This CDR3 comprises 17 residues. The CDR3 DNA is TGTGCCAGCAGTCCCGGGGGGCGTGTCCCCCTCGGAGATACGCAGTATTTT. Protein sequence: CASSPGGRVPLGDTQYF.

The genes are TRBV27 and TRBJ1-1, with D uncertain. Germline V gene sequence: CDR1 MNHEY, CDR2 SMNVEV (reference sequence). The CDR3 is 13 residues long. V lost 2 bases and J lost 2, with 6 bases in between. CDR3 nucleotides: TGTGCCAGCAGTTTAAGACATAACACTGAAGCTTTCTTT. Protein sequence: CASSLRHNTEAFF.

The chain joins TRBV7-2 to TRBJ2-2; tentative D call: TRBD2 (6 bases). This CDR3 contains 13 residues. CDR1 is SGHTA and CDR2 is FQGNSA in the germline V gene. Trimming pared 6 bases from V and 6 bases from J, leaving 11 bases between. The CDR3 nucleotides read TGTGCCAGCAGGTTTACTAGCCCCGGGGAGCTGTTTTTT. This gives the protein CASRFTSPGELFF.

The rearrangement uses TRBV18 and TRBJ2-2; 7 bases are shared with TRBD1. The CDR3 is 16 residues long. CDR1 and CDR2 from the germline V gene are KGHSH and LQKENI. Losses at the gene ends were 4 bases for V and 2 bases for J; bases not matched to a gene: 7. CDR3 in amino acids: CASSRQDRDNTGELFF. The CDR3 DNA reads TGTGCCAGCTCACGCCAAGACAGGGATAACACCGGGGAGCTGTTTTTT.

This clone has a handful of counts. The rearrangement joins TRBV5-5 to TRBJ1-3; 7 bases map to TRBD1. Germline values: CDR1 SGHKS, CDR2 YYEKEE (reference sequence). V was clipped by 3 bases and J by 7 bases; unmatched bases: 7. The CDR3 covers 14 residues. The CDR3 DNA reads as TGTGCCAGCAGCTCACGAGACAGGGTCAACACCATATATTTT. Protein sequence: CASSSRDRVNTIYF.

V and J are TRBV28 and TRBJ1-5; 9 bases agree with TRBD1. CDR3 length: 16 amino acids. Germline-derived CDR1 and CDR2 are MDHEN and SYDVKM. With V trimmed by 7 bases and J by 6 bases, 13 bases remained unmatched. DNA for the CDR3: TGTGCCAGCAAAATTCTGACAGGGGGTGGCACTCAGCCCCAGCATTTT. Its translation is CASKILTGGGTQPQHF.

The chain couples TRBV5-6 to TRBJ1-3, with D unresolved. Trimming removed 4 bases from V and 4 bases from J, with 21 bases in between. CDR3 size: 17 residues. The germline V gene has CDR1 SGHDT and CDR2 YYEEEE. The DNA for the CDR3 is TGTGCCAGCAGCAACCTCGGAAAGCGTGACCCCGGAAACACCATATATTTT. It is translated as CASSNLGKRDPGNTIYF.

The chain combines TRBV28 with TRBJ2-1; 8 nucleotides line up with TRBD2. This CDR3 has 16 residues. Germline assignment: CDR1 MDHEN and CDR2 SYDVKM. The J segment lost 9 bases and the V segment lost 7 bases, leaving 17 bases of the junction unmatched. The CDR3 coding sequence is TGTGCCAGCACCTTCCAACTAGCGGCTACGACGGGTGAGCAGTTCTTC. Protein product: CASTFQLAATTGEQFF.

The chain joins TRBV9 to TRBJ2-1, with a tentative D call TRBD1 (6 bases). V was shortened by 0 bases and J by 2 bases, with 9 bases between the two germline ends. The CDR3 has 15 amino acids. Per the germline V gene, CDR1 is SGDLS and CDR2 is YYNGEE. DNA for the CDR3: TGTGCCAGCAGCGTAGGTAGGGGGACCTACAATGAGCAGTTCTTC. Translated: CASSVGRGTYNEQFF.

V gene TRBV18 combines with J gene TRBJ1-5, with 8 bases fitting TRBD1. Germline V gene data show CDR1 as KGHSH and CDR2 as LQKENI. CDR3 size: 15 residues. V shed 3 bases, J shed 7 bases, and the junction held 8 bases outside the gene matches. The CDR3 reads CASSPRTGMEQPQHF. CDR3 nucleotides: TGTGCCAGCTCACCCCGGACAGGGATGGAACAGCCCCAGCATTTT.

The chain has TRBV6-6 and TRBJ1-5; D remains ambiguous. Germline CDR1 MNHNY, CDR2 SVGAGI (reference sequence). Trimming took 6 bases from V and 1 from J, leaving 19 bases between them. The CDR3 has 17 residues. For the CDR3, the DNA is TGTGCCAGCAGCCGAGGGAGGGCTGAGGGAAGCAATCAGCCCCAGCATTTT. Translating gives CASSRGRAEGSNQPQHF.

This clone turned up a few times. This chain connects TRBV28 to TRBJ2-7; 11 bases line up with TRBD2. V lost 6 bases and J lost 3; bases outside the gene matches: 7. CDR3 length: 15 amino acids. CDR1 is MDHEN, CDR2 SYDVKM, per germline. For the CDR3, the DNA is TGTGCCAGCAGGCCCTTTAGCGGGGGGGGCTACGAGCAGTACTTC. It translates to CASRPFSGGGYEQYF.

The chain has TRBV29-1 and TRBJ2-6; D gene ambiguous. V lost 6 bases to trimming and J lost 1 base, with 10 bases between them. The CDR3 is made up of 14 amino acids. CDR1 and CDR2 from the germline V gene are SQVTM and ANQGSEA. Written as DNA, the CDR3 is TGCAGCGTCACAGATCAGTCTGGGGCCAACGTCCTGACTTTC. This sequence encodes CSVTDQSGANVLTF.